This T cell receptor (beta chain) was recorded in a study of cytomegalovirus exposure and HLA in healthy donors. The trim removed 5 bases at V and 4 bases at J, leaving 2 bases unmatched. This CDR3 comprises 13 residues. CDR1 and CDR2 (germline): MDHEN, SYDVKM. It was with 60 Vbeta and 13 Jbeta primers that the PCR ran. Repertoires were generated with immunoSEQ multiplex PCR, while TCRdb's copy carries only in-frame clones and drops some. The sample carries around 170,000 clones, roughly 72% recorded once. Material for sequencing was PBMCs. The clonotype comes from a man aged 35 to 55 in good health and CMV-seronegative. This sequence joins TRBV28 and TRBJ2-5, with 9 bases that match TRBD2. The CDR3 loop is CASSVSGRETQYF. Written as DNA, the CDR3 is TGTGCCAGCAGTGTTAGCGGGAGAGAGACCCAGTACTTC.